This TCR beta chain comes out of a study of T cell responses to AZD1222 COVID-19 vaccine. At the level of the study: Combined were second doses at about 4 or about 12 weeks.

Repertoires were generated with immunoSEQ multiplex PCR, while TCRdb's copy carries only in-frame clones and drops some. The sample records fewer than 30,000 clones, more than 70% being singletons. Turning to this clone: Its antigen remains unidentified.

Trimming shortened V by 7 bases and J by 9 bases, and 13 bases separated the two germline ends. The CDR3 has 13 amino acids. Germline V CDR1 and CDR2: LNHDA, SQIVND (reference sequence). Study results and caveats: Rises in breadth and depth of Spike-specific TCRs came after two AZD1222 doses. Recipients of AZD1222 seropositive at baseline numbered only 5 to 7.

This receptor was taken from an adult in good health. The gene calls are TRBV19 and TRBJ1-6, with D unresolved. This sample comprised peripheral blood, obtained on day 0 of AZD1222 vaccination. In nucleotides, the CDR3 is TGTGCCAGTAAAAACCTTGAGGGTTCACCCCTCCACTTT. Translated: CASKNLEGSPLHF.